The 20 T cell receptor beta chains listed next were all sequenced from one sample in a study of blood T cells in healthy people across ages. The authors ran a second PCR of about 6 to 12 cycles using a sample-barcoded 5' primer and a J-beta primer mix. Each CDR3 protein is one row after TCRdb ran MiXCR on the 5' RACE reads. The top ten hold 11% of the sample, which has about 1.6 million distinct CDR3 sequences, approximately 32% seen once. The sequencing sample was made of blood. These receptors all come from a young woman in good health.

This clonotype was picked up a small number of times. This chain uses TRBV5-1 with TRBJ2-7; weak D call: TRBD2 (5 bases). The germline V gene has CDR1 SGHRS and CDR2 YFSETQ. This CDR3 is 14 amino acids long. Trimming removed 5 bases from V and 5 bases from J, with 17 bases in between. CDR3 nucleotide sequence: TGCGCCAGCAGACCTAGGGAGCCCAACCACGAGCAGTACTTC. The encoded protein is CASRPREPNHEQYF.

This clonotype showed up just a few times. This chain connects TRBV9 to TRBJ1-5; a possible D gene is TRBD1 (6 bases). Germline V lookup: CDR1 SGDLS, CDR2 YYNGEE. Trimming removed 0 bases at V and 4 bases at J, with 11 bases between. CDR3 length: 15 residues. CDR3 bases: TGTGCCAGCAGCGTAGACGGGACAAGAAATCAGCCCCAGCATTTT. This translates into CASSVDGTRNQPQHF. Looking up the rest from reference TRBV9 and TRBJ1-5 gives the full variable domain: DSGVTQTPKHLITATGQRVTLRCSPRSGDLSVYWYQQSLDQGLQFLIQYYNGEERAKGNILERFSAQQFPDLHSELNLSSLELGDSALYFCASSVDGTRNQPQHFGDGTRLSIL.

The J gene is TRBJ2-7, the V gene TRBV28, with a possible D match to TRBD2 (6 bases). V was pared by 5 bases and J by 0 bases, with 23 bases between. Germline CDR1 and CDR2: MDHEN and SYDVKM. This CDR3 comprises 18 residues. CDR3 nucleotides: TGTGCCAGCAGTACCGCAGCAGATCCCGGGACTGCCTCCTACGAGCAGTACTTC. Its protein product is CASSTAADPGTASYEQYF.

The genes are TRBV6-5 and TRBJ1-4; TRBD1 matches 7 bases. The CDR3 contains 14 residues. V gave up 7 bases and J gave up 0 bases; unmatched junction bases: 2. CDR1 is MNHEY and CDR2 is SVGAGI in the germline V gene. The CDR3 coding sequence is TGTGCCAGCAAGGGGACAGCAACTAATGAAAAACTGTTTTTT. Translation: CASKGTATNEKLFF.

This clonotype was picked up a small number of times. The chain carries TRBV13 and TRBJ2-1, with 8 nucleotides matching TRBD1. Per germline, CDR1 PRHDT and CDR2 FYEKMQ (reference sequence). This CDR3 spans 16 amino acids. V gave up 11 bases and J gave up 6 bases; unmatched junction bases: 18. The CDR3 coding sequence is TGTGCCTCGGGCGGTTGGACGGGACAGGTAGTCAATGAGCAGTTCTTC. Residues: CASGGWTGQVVNEQFF.

About this clonotype itself: Germline and junction disagree at one end, which may indicate a read error. The chain is built from TRBV20-1 and TRBJ2-3; D may be TRBD1 or TRBD2 (5 bases each). The V gene's germline CDR1 is DFQATT and CDR2 SNEGSKA (reference sequence). This CDR3 comprises 13 residues. CDR3 amino acids: CSGGDARADAQYF. CDR3 bases: TGCAGTGGAGGGGACGCCCGCGCAGATGCGCAGTATTTT.

Remarks on this clonotype: Because the CDR3 is missing its conserved closing phenylalanine or tryptophan, this is likely a read error. The chain couples TRBV7-7 to TRBJ2-5; possible D gene TRBD2, 6 bases. The CDR3 spans 15 residues. Trimming stripped 2 bases from V and 5 bases from J, with 15 bases between. Germline V gene lookup returns CDR1 SSHAT and CDR2 FNYEAQ (reference sequence). The CDR3 loop is CASSLREGRRETQYL. The CDR3 DNA is TGTGCCAGCAGCTTAAGAGAGGGGAGGAGGGAGACCCAGTACCTC.

In this sample, this clonotype turned up a few times. This chain links TRBV21-1 with TRBJ2-1. TRBV21-1 constitutes a pseudogene. This CDR3 has 15 residues. The CDR3 loop is CASSKGPRDCNEQFF. The CDR3 DNA is TGTGCCAGCAGCAAGGGTCCTAGGGATTGCAATGAGCAGTTCTTC.

The gene calls are TRBV10-3 and TRBJ1-6; 7 bases match TRBD1. Trimming at V came to 4 bases and at J to 10 bases, leaving 10 bases not matched to a gene. The CDR3 covers 15 residues. The germline V gene has CDR1 ENHRY and CDR2 SYGVKD. Written as DNA, the CDR3 is TGTGCCATCAGTGGACTGACAGGGTCAGGGTCACCCCTCCACTTT. Encoded protein: CAISGLTGSGSPLHF.

V is TRBV7-3 and J is TRBJ2-3, with TRBD2 matching 7 bases. The CDR3 is made up of 16 amino acids. With V trimmed by 1 base and J by 0 bases, 4 bases remained unmatched. The V gene's germline CDR1 is SGHTA and CDR2 FQGTGA. CDR3 sequence (DNA): TGTGCCAGCAGCTTAATGGCTAGCGGAAGCACAGATACGCAGTATTTT. Translation gives CASSLMASGSTDTQYF.

The chain is built from TRBV29-1 and TRBJ1-2; 7 bases are shared with TRBD1. The CDR3 consists of 14 residues. V shed 7 bases, J shed 3 bases, and the junction held 11 bases outside the gene matches. Germline lookup yields CDR1 SQVTM and CDR2 ANQGSEA. Here the CDR3 reads CSGWIAGQYYGYTF. The DNA of the CDR3 is TGCAGCGGATGGATTGCGGGACAGTACTATGGCTACACCTTC.

This clonotype was counted a few times. The chain combines TRBV30 with TRBJ2-1; D not resolved. V shed 2 bases and J shed 0 bases, with 5 bases lying between them. CDR1 and CDR2 from the germline V gene are GTSNPN and SVGIG (reference sequence). The CDR3 is 13 residues long. The CDR3 DNA is TGTGCCTGGAGTCCCTACTCCTACAATGAGCAGTTCTTC. Protein: CAWSPYSYNEQFF.

Points on this clonotype: A junction boundary mismatches the germline segment, possibly from a read error. This rearrangement joins TRBV10-3 to TRBJ2-1; TRBD1 agrees at 10 bases. The CDR3 sequence is 16 residues long. Germline-derived CDR1 and CDR2 are ENHRY and SYGVKD. CDR3 residues: CASSLSGQGVYNEQFF. The CDR3 bases are TGTGCCAGCAGTTTAAGTGGACAGGGGGTCTACAATGAGCAGTTCTTC.

CDR3 DNA: TGCAGTGCTAGAAAAGCACCCAGGCCCAACACGAACACTGAAGCTTTCTTT. It encodes CSARKAPRPNTNTEAFF. The V gene is TRBV20-1, the J gene TRBJ1-1; no firm D call. The CDR3 consists of 17 residues. Germline V lookup: CDR1 DFQATT, CDR2 SNEGSKA (reference sequence). V lost 2 bases, J lost 1 base, and 20 bases lay in between.

The chain uses TRBV20-1 and TRBJ1-1; weak D call: TRBD1 (6 bases). The CDR3 spans 13 residues. V shed 0 bases and J shed 7 bases, with 12 bases lying between them. Germline lookup yields CDR1 DFQATT and CDR2 SNEGSKA (reference sequence). CDR3 nucleotide sequence: TGCAGTGCTAGAGATGCCAGGGGTCTTGAAGCTTTCTTT. Amino acids: CSARDARGLEAFF.

This clonotype was seen a few times. The V call is TRBV9, the J call TRBJ2-5; the match to TRBD1 covers 8 bases. V shed 4 bases and J 2 bases; nucleotides not matched to a gene: 16. This CDR3 is 18 amino acids long. Germline V lookup: CDR1 SGDLS, CDR2 YYNGEE. The CDR3: CASSPRGTGIVEQETQYF. The CDR3 bases are TGTGCCAGCAGCCCGCGAGGGACAGGCATTGTTGAGCAAGAGACCCAGTACTTC.

The chain carries TRBV24-1 and TRBJ1-1; 7 bases fit TRBD1. Germline V gene sequence: CDR1 KGHDR, CDR2 SFDVKD. Trimming removed 3 bases from V and 1 base from J; junction bases left unmatched: 4. CDR3 length equals 15 residues. The CDR3 here is CATSDRDSRNTEAFF. DNA for the CDR3: TGTGCCACCAGTGATAGGGACAGTAGGAACACTGAAGCTTTCTTT.

This clonotype was picked up many times. The rearrangement links TRBV29-1 to TRBJ2-5; 7 positions agree with TRBD2. With V trimmed by 6 bases and J by 5 bases, 15 bases remained unmatched. CDR3 length equals 15 residues. Germline values: CDR1 SQVTM, CDR2 ANQGSEA. The CDR3 spells CSVGAERGGIETQYF. The DNA of the CDR3 is TGCAGCGTCGGGGCGGAGCGGGGAGGAATCGAGACCCAGTACTTC.

The CDR3 region has the DNA TGTGCCAGCAGCCGAGAACAGGGTTTGGTAGGGGCCAACGTCCTGACTTTC. It is translated as CASSREQGLVGANVLTF. The chain employs TRBV7-8 and TRBJ2-6; TRBD1 might be the D (6 bases). Germline V gene data show CDR1 as SGHVS and CDR2 as FQNEAQ. The CDR3 loop spans 17 amino acids. Trimming took 5 bases from V and 4 from J, leaving 18 bases between them.

This clonotype was counted a few times. The rearrangement links TRBV20-1 to TRBJ2-1, with a weak D call TRBD2 (5 bases). Germline CDR1 reads DFQATT; CDR2 reads SNEGSKA (reference sequence). CDR3 length equals 17 residues. V dropped 0 bases and J dropped 0 bases, with 15 bases sitting between them. CDR3 protein: CSARDRRGPGSYNEQFF. CDR3 nucleotides: TGCAGTGCTAGAGATCGGCGCGGGCCCGGCTCCTACAATGAGCAGTTCTTC.